This T cell receptor (beta chain) stems from a study of blood T cell repertoires in COVID-19. Study as a whole: Specimens from acute and convalescent COVID-19 originated in the United States, Italy and Spain. In each case, the material was cDNA or gDNA derived from T cells, B-cell-depleted T cells, or PBMCs.

Authors' methods: Reference gene primer amplification in the assay estimated nucleated cell counts. Data came from immunoSEQ multiplex PCR; TCRdb stores just in-frame clones and leaves some out. V and J calls and clone size are copied from that table; D and trimming were computed from the DNA. Of around 160,000 clones listed, roughly 80% were seen once; the top ten hold approximately 15%. The CDR3 length is 13 residues. The V and J ends lost 0 bases and 13 bases respectively, with 13 bases between them. CDR1 and CDR2 from the germline V gene are MNHEY and SVGEGT. The rearrangement uses TRBV6-2 or TRBV6-3 and TRBJ2-1; D unresolved. The sample consisted of peripheral blood. The sequence was collected from a woman of 80 years or more with acute or convalescent COVID-19. CDR3 loop: CASSYSTQAPQFF. As DNA, the CDR3 is TGTGCCAGCAGTTACTCGACCCAGGCACCACAGTTCTTC.